This TCR beta chain was sequenced in a study of blood T cell repertoires in COVID-19. The repertoire was sequenced with immunoSEQ multiplex PCR; TCRdb's copy has only in-frame clones and lacks some. Of around 62,000 clones in the sample, approximately 93% were seen once. V was clipped by 1 base and J by 0 bases, with 10 bases between them. CDR1 and CDR2 (germline): SGHTS, YDEGEE. The CDR3 runs 15 residues. The rearrangement links TRBV5-8 to TRBJ2-5, with a tentative D call TRBD2 (5 bases). The receptor was derived from a man between 65 and 79 years old with active COVID-19. Sequencing used peripheral blood. Here the CDR3 DNA reads TGTGCCAGCAGCTTGCGGGATTGGTACCAAGAGACCCAGTACTTC. Encoded protein: CASSLRDWYQETQYF.